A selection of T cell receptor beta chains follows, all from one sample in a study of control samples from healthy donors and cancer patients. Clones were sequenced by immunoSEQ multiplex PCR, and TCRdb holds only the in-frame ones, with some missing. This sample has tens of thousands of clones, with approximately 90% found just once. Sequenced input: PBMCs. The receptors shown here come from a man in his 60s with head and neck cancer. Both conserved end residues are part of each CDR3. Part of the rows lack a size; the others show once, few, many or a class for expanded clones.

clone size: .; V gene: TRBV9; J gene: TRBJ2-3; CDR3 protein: CASSVATESTDTQYF
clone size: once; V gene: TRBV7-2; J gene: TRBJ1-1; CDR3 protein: CASSLVGVGTEAFF
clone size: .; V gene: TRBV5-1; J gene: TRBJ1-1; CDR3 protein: CASSPTSDSLGAFF
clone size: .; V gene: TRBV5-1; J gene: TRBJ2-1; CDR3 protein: CASSRFSGSSHNEQFF
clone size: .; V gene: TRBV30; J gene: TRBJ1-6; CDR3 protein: CAWSSGDNSPLHF
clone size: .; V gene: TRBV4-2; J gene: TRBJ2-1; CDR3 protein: CASSQDGTSGRVANEQFF
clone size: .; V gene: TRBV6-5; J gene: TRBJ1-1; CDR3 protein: CASFDREAFF
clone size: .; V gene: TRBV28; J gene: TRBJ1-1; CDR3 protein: CASSSSNRGRTEAFF
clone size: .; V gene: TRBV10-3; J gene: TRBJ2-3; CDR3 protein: CAISEDFTDTQYF
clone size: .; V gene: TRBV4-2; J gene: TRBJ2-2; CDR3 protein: CASSQPKTGSSTGELFF
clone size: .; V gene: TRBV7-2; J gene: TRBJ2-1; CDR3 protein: CASSMGGSSNEQFF
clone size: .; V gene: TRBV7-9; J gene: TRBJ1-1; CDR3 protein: CASSRGDRNTEAFF
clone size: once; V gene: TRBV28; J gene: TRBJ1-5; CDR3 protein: CASSPTSNQPQHF
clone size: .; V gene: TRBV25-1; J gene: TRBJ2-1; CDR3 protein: CASSALTSGSYNEQFF
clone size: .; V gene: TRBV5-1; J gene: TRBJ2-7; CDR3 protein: CASSPLGQGANEQYF
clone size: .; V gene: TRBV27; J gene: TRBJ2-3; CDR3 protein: CASSFRQKGTDTQYF
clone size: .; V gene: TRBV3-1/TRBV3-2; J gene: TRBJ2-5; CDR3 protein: CASSQAQETQYF
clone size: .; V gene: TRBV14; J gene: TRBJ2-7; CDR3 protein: CASSQEARGFYEQYF
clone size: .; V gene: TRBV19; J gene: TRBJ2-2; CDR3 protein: CASSIGGGYTGELFF
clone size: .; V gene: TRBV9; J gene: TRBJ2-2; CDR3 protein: CASSVRTELTGELFF
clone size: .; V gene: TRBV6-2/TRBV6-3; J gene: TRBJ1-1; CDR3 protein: CASSSQGTEAFF
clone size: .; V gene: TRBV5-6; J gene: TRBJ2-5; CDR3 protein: CASSTRGQYETQYF
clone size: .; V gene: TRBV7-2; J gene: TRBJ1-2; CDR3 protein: CASSLARRGSSYGYTF
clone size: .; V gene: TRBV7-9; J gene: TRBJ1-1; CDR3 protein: CASSAIGGTEAFF
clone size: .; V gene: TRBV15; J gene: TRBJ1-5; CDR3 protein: CATSRDYINQPQHF
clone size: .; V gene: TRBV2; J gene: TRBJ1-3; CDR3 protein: CASRRQSSGNTIYF
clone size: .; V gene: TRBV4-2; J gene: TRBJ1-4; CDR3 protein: CASSQDHGSFGEKLFF
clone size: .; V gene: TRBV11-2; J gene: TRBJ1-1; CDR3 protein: CASSLALAQGGMNTEAFF
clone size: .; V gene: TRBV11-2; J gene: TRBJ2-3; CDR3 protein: CASSIGVGTDTQYF
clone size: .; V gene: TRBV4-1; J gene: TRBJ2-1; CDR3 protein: CASSPGLAGGRYNEQFF
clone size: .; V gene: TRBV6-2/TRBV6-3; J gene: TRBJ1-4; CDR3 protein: CASSYSTSGREKLFF
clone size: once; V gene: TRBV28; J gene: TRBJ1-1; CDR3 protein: CASSLVSSGEAFF
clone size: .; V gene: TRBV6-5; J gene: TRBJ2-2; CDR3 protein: CASSYSNVRGPGELFF
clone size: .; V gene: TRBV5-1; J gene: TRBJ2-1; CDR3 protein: CASSLSGQGYNEQFF
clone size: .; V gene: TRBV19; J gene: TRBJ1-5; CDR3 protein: CASRDRVGQPQHF
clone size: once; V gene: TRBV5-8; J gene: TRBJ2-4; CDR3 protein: CASSLTRRDIQYF
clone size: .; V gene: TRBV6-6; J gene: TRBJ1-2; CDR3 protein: CASSLTGDGYTF
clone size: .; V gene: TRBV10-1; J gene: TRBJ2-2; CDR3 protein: CASREGTGTDTGELFF
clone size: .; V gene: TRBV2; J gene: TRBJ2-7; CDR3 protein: CASSRDGGYEQYF
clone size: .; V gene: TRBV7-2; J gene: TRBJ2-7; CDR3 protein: CASSHTSGPSYEQYF
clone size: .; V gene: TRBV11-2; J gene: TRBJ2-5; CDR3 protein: CASSLVFGGAETQYF
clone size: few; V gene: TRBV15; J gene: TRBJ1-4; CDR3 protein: CATSRTTATNEKLFF
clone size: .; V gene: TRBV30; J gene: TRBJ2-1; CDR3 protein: CAWSALALSSYNEQFF
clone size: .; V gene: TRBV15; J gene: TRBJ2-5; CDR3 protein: CATSRDTGSLETQYF
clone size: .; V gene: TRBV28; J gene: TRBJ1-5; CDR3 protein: CASSLLAVEFYSNQPQHF
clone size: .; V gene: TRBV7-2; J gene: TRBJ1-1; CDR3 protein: CASSFLQGNTEAFF
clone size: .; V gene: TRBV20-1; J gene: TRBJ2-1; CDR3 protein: CSARGAAVVGEQFF
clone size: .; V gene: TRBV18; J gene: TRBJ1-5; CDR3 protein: CASSPSSGSNQPQHF
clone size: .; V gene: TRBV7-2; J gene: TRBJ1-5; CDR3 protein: CASSRRGLGDQPQHF
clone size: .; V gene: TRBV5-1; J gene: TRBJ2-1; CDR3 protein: CASSLDSISYNEQFF
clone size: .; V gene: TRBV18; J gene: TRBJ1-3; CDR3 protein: CASSPAGGQSGNTIYF
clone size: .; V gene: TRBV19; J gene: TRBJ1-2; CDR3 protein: CASSRTGYYGYTF
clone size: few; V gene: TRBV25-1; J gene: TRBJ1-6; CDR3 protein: CASSERGRGIAPLHF
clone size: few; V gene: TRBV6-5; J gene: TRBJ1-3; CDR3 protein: CASSIGGPGNTIYF
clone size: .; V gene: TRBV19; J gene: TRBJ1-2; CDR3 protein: CASSIVQGQESGYTF
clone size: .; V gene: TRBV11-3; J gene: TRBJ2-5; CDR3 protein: CASSLGLQGPQETQYF
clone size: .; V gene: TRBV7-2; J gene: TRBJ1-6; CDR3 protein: CASSPGGGQWSPLHF
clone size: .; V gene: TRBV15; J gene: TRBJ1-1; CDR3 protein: CATAIPRTGYTEAFF
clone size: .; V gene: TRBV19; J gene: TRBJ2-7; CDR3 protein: CASSMIGVKYF